The 9 T cell receptor beta chains presented below share a single source sample, sequenced in a study of T cells in tuberculosis. Clones were sequenced by immunoSEQ multiplex PCR, and TCRdb holds only the in-frame ones, with some missing. The table includes about 59,000 clones, 81% detected once. Cells were sorted from thawed PBMC rested overnight and stained with GMM-loaded CD1B tetramer, viability dye and anti-CD3. CD1B tetramers were loaded with Rhodococcus equi-derived C32 glucose monomycolate. Sequenced input: CD1b-GMM tetramer-negative cells sorted from PBMCs. The receptors here all came from an adult woman with latent tuberculosis.

This sequence joins TRBV28 and TRBJ1-3, with a tentative D call TRBD1 (6 bases). Trimming removed 9 bases from V and 1 base from J, with 16 bases in between. Per germline, CDR1 MDHEN and CDR2 SYDVKM. The CDR3 covers 15 residues. The CDR3 loop is CASFRQGSSGNTIYF. The CDR3 bases are TGTGCCAGTTTCAGGCAGGGGAGTTCTGGAAACACCATATATTTT. The full variable domain, completed using reference TRBV28 and TRBJ1-3, is DVKVTQSSRYLVKRTGEKVFLECVQDMDHENMFWYRQDPGLGLRLIYFSYDVKMKEKGDIPEGYSVSREKKERFSLILESASTNQTSMYLCASFRQGSSGNTIYFGEGSWLTVV.

J is TRBJ1-2 and V is TRBV7-2; a possible D gene is TRBD1 (5 bases). The CDR3 contains 15 residues. V was trimmed by 1 base and J by 0 bases, leaving 9 bases between them. CDR1 and CDR2 (germline): SGHTA, FQGNSA. The CDR3 nucleotides read TGTGCCAGCAGCTTAGGCCCGACAGCTAACTATGGCTACACCTTC. It encodes CASSLGPTANYGYTF.

The count of this clone is one. This chain uses TRBV7-6 with TRBJ1-1, with a tentative D call TRBD1 (5 bases). CDR3 length: 11 residues. V lost 6 bases and J lost 3, with 5 bases in between. The germline gives CDR1 SGHVS, CDR2 FNYEAQ. The CDR3 loop reads CASRGDTEAFF. CDR3 coding DNA: TGTGCCAGCAGAGGGGACACTGAAGCTTTCTTT. The variable domain in full, completed from reference TRBV7-6 and TRBJ1-1, reads GAGVSQSPRYKVTKRGQDVALRCDPISGHVSLYWYRQALGQGPEFLTYFNYEAQQDKSGLPNDRFSAERPEGSISTLTIQRTEQRDSAMYRCASRGDTEAFFGQGTRLTVV.

This sequence joins TRBV15 and TRBJ2-2; no firm D call. The CDR3 spans 16 residues. V was shortened by 1 base and J by 1 base, with 10 bases between the two germline ends. Germline V gene sequence: CDR1 LNHNV, CDR2 YYDKDF (reference sequence). For the CDR3, the DNA is TGTGCCACCAGCAGAGGAGGAGAACTGAACACCGGGGAGCTGTTTTTT. It translates to CATSRGGELNTGELFF.

This clone was seen a handful of times. The gene calls are TRBV6-5 and TRBJ2-5; TRBD2 agrees at 9 bases. The CDR3 loop spans 14 amino acids. Unmatched junction bases numbered 8, after V lost 6 bases and J lost 6 bases. CDR1 is MNHEY, CDR2 SVGAGI, per germline. The CDR3 nucleotides are TGTGCCAGCAGCCCGGCGGGGGGGAGAAAGACCCAGTACTTC. This encodes CASSPAGGRKTQYF.

The chain employs TRBV12-5 and TRBJ1-2; D might be TRBD1 (6 bases). The CDR3 spans 10 residues. Trimming removed 5 bases at V and 13 bases at J, with 11 bases between. The germline gives CDR1 LGHNT, CDR2 FRNRAP. The CDR3 reads CASGPGRGTF. CDR3 DNA sequence: TGTGCTAGTGGTCCGGGCAGGGGCACCTTC.

The J gene is TRBJ1-2, the V gene TRBV7-9; D is possibly TRBD1 (6 bases). CDR3 length: 13 amino acids. The V end was cut by 5 bases, the J end by 2 bases, with 9 bases between. Germline-derived CDR1 and CDR2 are SEHNR and FQNEAQ (reference sequence). CDR3 nucleotides: TGTGCCAGCAGCGGCGACAGGAACTATGGCTACACCTTC. Translating it yields CASSGDRNYGYTF. Based on the CDR3 plus reference TRBV7-9 and TRBJ1-2, the full variable domain is DTGVSQNPRHKITKRGQNVTFRCDPISEHNRLYWYRQTLGQGPEFLTYFQNEAQLEKSRLLSDRFSAERPKGSFSTLEIQRTEQGDSAMYLCASSGDRNYGYTFGSGTRLTVV.

V and J are TRBV7-9 and TRBJ2-1, with TRBD2 identical over 7 bases. CDR1 and CDR2 from the germline V gene are SEHNR and FQNEAQ (reference sequence). The CDR3 covers 16 residues. After removal of 5 bases from V and 5 bases from J, the junction contained 12 bases not matched to a gene. The CDR3 bases are TGTGCCAGCAGCCCGACGACTAGCCTTACTCACAATGAGCAGTTCTTC. Translation: CASSPTTSLTHNEQFF. Combining the CDR3 with reference TRBV7-9 and TRBJ2-1 gives the whole variable domain DTGVSQNPRHKITKRGQNVTFRCDPISEHNRLYWYRQTLGQGPEFLTYFQNEAQLEKSRLLSDRFSAERPKGSFSTLEIQRTEQGDSAMYLCASSPTTSLTHNEQFFGPGTRLTVL.

The chain employs TRBV4-1 and TRBJ2-5; 11 bases align to TRBD2. The DNA matches TRBJ2-7 better at its end, which makes the J call doubtful. CDR1 and CDR2 from the germline V gene are MGHRA and YSYEKL. This CDR3 has 15 amino acids. CDR3 nucleotide sequence: TGCGCCAGCAGCCCTTCTAGCGGGAGGTCCTACGAGCAGTACTTC. As protein: CASSPSSGRSYEQYF.